This T cell receptor beta chain was sequenced for a study of beta chain features in type 1 diabetes. Comment on this clone: Its antigen is not identified.

Since all of the isolated RNA was reverse transcribed, expressed TCRB transcripts were what got sequenced. Produced via immunoSEQ multiplex PCR; TCRdb's table is partial and in-frame only. This table has more than 300,000 clones, approximately 12% appearing once. Findings and limits, study-wide: Shortening of TCRB CDR3s, moderate but significant, appeared in all four CD4+ subsets of Type 1 diabetes patients. Any HLA-type effect on TCRB rearrangement remained unresolved here.

The V end was cut by 0 bases, the J end by 0 bases, with 5 bases between. Per germline, CDR1 SGHRS and CDR2 YFSETQ. CDR3 size: 14 residues. J is TRBJ2-3 and V is TRBV5-1; no firm D call. The receptor was derived from a woman under 30 with type 1 diabetes. Sequenced sample: naive CD4+ T cells from blood. This CDR3 is CASSLGLSTDTQYF. The CDR3, as DNA: TGCGCCAGCAGCTTGGGTCTTAGCACAGATACGCAGTATTTT.